This T cell receptor beta chain was captured in a study of shared clonotypes between healthy human individuals (TCRdb year 2020). About the full investigation: Three men and a couple of women, aged 18 to 49 years, made up the cohort. Blood TCR repertoires of four to six healthy adults were deeply sequenced to estimate repertoire size and the extent of clonotype sharing between individuals. Per donor, leukapheresis produced somewhere between about 0.94 and 8.9 billion PBMCs. To increase sequencing depth and limit assay-specific biases, different laboratories used diverse techniques to prepare libraries and sequence TCR repertoires. For each donor, CD4 naive and CD4 memory were each given three plates, CD8 naive was given two plates, and CD8 memory was given one plate. What the research found in general, with its limitations: Clonotypes shared by all four sorted-subset donors showed higher generation probabilities than non-shared clonotypes. Rarefaction of sorted-subset datasets indicated incomplete sequencing despite the large sequencing depth. Larger estimated clonotype richness was generally found for naive subsets than for memory subsets. Only blood was sampled, and tissue TCR repertoires likely differ from those in blood. Pairwise subsampling indicated that sequencing depth was expected to affect the degree of clonotype sharing among donors. Across four donors, approximately 5% of naive CD4, roughly 3.5% of naive CD8, around 2.1% of memory CD4, and approximately 0.4% of memory CD8 clonotypes were shared. The small number of donors limited the genetic and exposure-history diversity represented.

Donors were healthy HIV-negative adults with no recently reported acute infections or vaccinations. Every donor was a Caucasian adult living in Nashville, Tennessee, USA. CD4+ T cells were enriched by magnetic negative selection, after which naive cells were positively selected on CD45RA and the negative fraction was taken as the memory subset. Blood was obtained by leukapheresis, after which PBMCs were separated by Ficoll-Histopaque density gradient centrifugation and cryopreserved in liquid nitrogen vapor phase. Analytical flow cytometry was used to check the purity and quantity of each magnetically sorted T cell population. Genomic DNA was isolated from every sorted fraction and measured by UV absorbance on a Nanodrop 2000c. At the junction V is shortened by 5 bases and J by 5 bases, with 13 bases in between. The CDR3 contains 14 residues, cysteine and phenylalanine counted. Only the CDR3 region is kept as DNA, spanning 42 bases read in frame from base 1. In the germline V gene (reference sequence), CDR1 corresponds to MNHNY and CDR2 to SVGAGI.

Using the deep immunoSEQ assay, multiplex PCR amplified TCR CDR3 regions from genomic DNA. Genomic DNA extracted from each cell subset was distributed evenly over all wells of several immunoSEQ 96-well plates, and each plate served as one replicate. For sorted subsets, each replicate PCR was loaded with around 220 ng genomic DNA, equivalent to 30,000 or so T cell genomes. Purified libraries were quantified with a Qubit 3.0 fluorometer, sized on a Bioanalyzer 2100, and re-quantified with the KAPA Library Quantification kit. Every immunoSEQ 96-well plate was sequenced on a separate single-read 150-cycle Illumina NextSeq 550 flow cell. Regarding the original processing steps: Because only junctional sequences without quality scores were contained in the immunoSEQ output, filtering matching that applied to full-length reads could not be performed. Sequences were annotated with PyIR, a Python wrapper for IgBLAST v1.9, using IMGT germline references to assign V/J genes and CDR3. Any read was removed if the V/J assignment was weak (E-value above 1e-6), the CDR3 was missing, or the read contained stop codons, out-of-frame junctions, or ambiguous translated residues. V3J clonotypes were defined by identical inferred V gene, J gene, and CDR3 amino acid sequence. The percentage overlap between two repertoires was calculated by dividing the number of shared unique clonotypes by the size of the smaller repertoire. Richness of each repertoire was evaluated using RTK rarefaction, the Chao1 estimator, and Recon v2.1 estimates of unobserved clonotypes. OLGA was used to compute generation probabilities for all TCRbeta clonotypes that the gDNA method yielded from four donors. In its TCRdb copy, this immuneACCESS table keeps in-frame sequences only and misses some clones. Where compared with another copy, unresolved V genes explain less than half of these, and the others have no known cause. Clonal size and the V and J genes are those of that table, whereas D and trimming came from the DNA. The sample table shows around 1.6 million clones, and under 99% are seen once. Jointly, the top ten make up roughly 0.45% of the sample.

Turning to this clone: Its antigen is not yet known. Base qualities are not recorded, but no much larger clone differs from it by a single base.

The TCR comes from a man younger than 40 in good health. Rearrangement joined TRBV6-6 to TRBJ1-5; the D gene identity is not certain. Source material: naive CD4+ T cells sorted from blood. The sample's cell subset or site label is to be understood as: CD45RA+ positively selected. The CDR3 protein: CASSMDSFYQPQHF. The nucleotide sequence is TGTGCCAGCAGTATGGACTCATTCTATCAGCCCCAGCATTTT.